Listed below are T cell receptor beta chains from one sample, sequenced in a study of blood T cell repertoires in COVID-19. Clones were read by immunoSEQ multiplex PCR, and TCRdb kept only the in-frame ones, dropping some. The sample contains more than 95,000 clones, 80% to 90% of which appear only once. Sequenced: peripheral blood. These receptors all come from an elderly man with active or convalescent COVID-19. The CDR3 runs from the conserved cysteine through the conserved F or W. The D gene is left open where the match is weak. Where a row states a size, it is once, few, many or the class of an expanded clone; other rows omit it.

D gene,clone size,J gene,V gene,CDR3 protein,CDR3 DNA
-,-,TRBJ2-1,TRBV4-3,CASSQASSLLSSYNEQFF,TGCGCCAGCAGCCAAGCCTCGAGCCTCCTGAGCTCCTACAATGAGCAGTTCTTC
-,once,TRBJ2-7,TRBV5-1,CASSLGWGVTHEQYF,TGCGCCAGCAGCTTGGGGTGGGGGGTAACCCACGAGCAGTACTTC
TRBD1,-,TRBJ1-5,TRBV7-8,CASSLTGDQPQHF,TGTGCCAGCAGCTTAACAGGGGATCAGCCCCAGCATTTT
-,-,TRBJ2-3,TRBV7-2,CASSISTDTQYF,TGTGCCAGCAGCATCTCTACAGATACGCAGTATTTT
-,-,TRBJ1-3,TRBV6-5,CASWGTTDTIYF,TGTGCCAGCTGGGGGACAACGGACACCATATATTTT
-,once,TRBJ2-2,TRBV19,CASSPIGQITGELFF,TGTGCCAGTAGCCCCATTGGACAGATCACCGGGGAGCTGTTTTTT
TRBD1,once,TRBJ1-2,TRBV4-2,CASSQRDRINYGYTF,TGTGCCAGCAGCCAGAGGGACAGGATTAACTATGGCTACACCTTC
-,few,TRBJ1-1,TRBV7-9,CASSLGVGRTEAFF,TGTGCCAGCAGCCTGGGCGTGGGGCGGACTGAAGCTTTCTTT
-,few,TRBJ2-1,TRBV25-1,CASRGLSPYNEQFF,TGTGCCAGCCGCGGACTAAGCCCCTACAATGAGCAGTTCTTC
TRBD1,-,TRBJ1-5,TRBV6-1,CASSAPDRGAGQPQHF,TGTGCCAGCAGTGCCCCGGACAGGGGTGCCGGTCAGCCCCAGCATTTT
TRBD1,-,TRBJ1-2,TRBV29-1,CSVSGTGGNFNYGYTF,TGCAGCGTTTCTGGGACAGGGGGCAATTTTAACTATGGCTACACCTTC
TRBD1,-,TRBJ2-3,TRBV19,CASKVGQGQGTDTQYF,TGTGCCAGTAAAGTCGGACAGGGGCAGGGCACAGATACGCAGTATTTT
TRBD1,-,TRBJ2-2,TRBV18,CASSPPGQGSSGELFF,TGTGCCAGCTCACCTCCGGGACAGGGGTCGAGCGGGGAGCTGTTTTTT
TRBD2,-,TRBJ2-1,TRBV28,CASSTSGSSYNEQFF,TGTGCCAGCAGTACTAGCGGGAGCTCCTACAATGAGCAGTTCTTC
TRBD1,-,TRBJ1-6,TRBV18,CASSLTGAYNSPLHF,TGTGCCAGCTCACTAACAGGGGCCTATAATTCACCCCTCCACTTT
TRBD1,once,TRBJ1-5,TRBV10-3,CAISEWGQGVSQPQHF,TGTGCCATCAGTGAGTGGGGGCAGGGGGTGAGTCAGCCCCAGCATTTT
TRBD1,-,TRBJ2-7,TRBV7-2,CASSAGTAYYEQYF,TGTGCCAGCAGCGCCGGGACAGCTTATTACGAGCAGTACTTC
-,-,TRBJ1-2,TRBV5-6,CASSLLGTIGYGYTF,TGTGCCAGCAGCCTCCTAGGGACTATAGGCTATGGCTACACCTTC
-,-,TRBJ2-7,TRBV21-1,CATLRGYEQYF,TGTGCCACCCTCAGGGGATACGAGCAGTACTTC
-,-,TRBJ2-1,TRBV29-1,CSKGGGNGNEQFF,TGCAGCAAGGGAGGGGGAAACGGCAATGAGCAGTTCTTC
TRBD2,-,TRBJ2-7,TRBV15,CATSRGGTSIYEQYF,TGTGCCACCAGCAGAGGGGGGACTAGCATCTACGAGCAGTACTTC
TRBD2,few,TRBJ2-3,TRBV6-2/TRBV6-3,CASSYSPLAGGTDTQYF,TGTGCCAGCAGTTACTCTCCACTAGCGGGGGGCACAGATACGCAGTATTTT
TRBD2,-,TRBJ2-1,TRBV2,CASSGGLAGGYFNEQFF,TGTGCCAGCAGTGGAGGATTAGCGGGGGGGTACTTCAATGAGCAGTTCTTC
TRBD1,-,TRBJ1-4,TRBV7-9,CASSNRGSDEKLFF,TGTGCCAGCAGTAACAGGGGTTCGGATGAAAAACTGTTTTTT